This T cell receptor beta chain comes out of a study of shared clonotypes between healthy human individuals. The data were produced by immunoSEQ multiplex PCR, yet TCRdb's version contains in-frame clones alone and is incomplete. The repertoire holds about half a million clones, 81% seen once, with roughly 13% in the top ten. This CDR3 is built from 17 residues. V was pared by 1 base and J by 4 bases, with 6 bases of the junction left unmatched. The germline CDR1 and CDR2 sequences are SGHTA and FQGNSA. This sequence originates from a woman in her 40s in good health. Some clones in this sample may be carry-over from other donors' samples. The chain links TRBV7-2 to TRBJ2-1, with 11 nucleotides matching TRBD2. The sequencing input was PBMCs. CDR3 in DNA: TGTGCCAGCAGCTTAGTTTCCGGGACTAGCGGTTACAATGAGCAGTTCTTC. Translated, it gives CASSLVSGTSGYNEQFF.